One and the same sample provided the 21 T cell receptor beta chains below, sequenced in a study of T-cell reconstitution after alpha-beta-depleted transplantation in children. Unique molecular identifiers were incorporated when the TCRbeta library was constructed. TCRdb re-analysed the PCR reads in MiXCR, keeping a single row per CDR3 protein. In the table there are roughly 500,000 distinct CDR3 sequences, 8% to 11% of which are singletons. The material was PBMCs, obtained before TCRalphabeta/CD19-depleted stem cell transplant. These receptors were taken from a child aged 2 to 10 with inherited bone marrow failure, due to receive a stem cell transplant.

The chain is built from TRBV7-8 and TRBJ2-1, with a tentative D call TRBD2 (7 bases). CDR3 length: 16 residues. CDR1 is SGHVS, CDR2 FQNEAQ, per germline. Trimming pared 0 bases from V and 6 bases from J, leaving 15 bases between. The CDR3 coding sequence is TGTGCCAGCAGCTTAGCGGGGGCGGGAGTGGCCAATGAGCAGTTCTTC. The encoded protein is CASSLAGAGVANEQFF.

This clonotype was recorded at least ten times. The chain employs TRBV10-3 and TRBJ2-3; D possibly matches TRBD1 or TRBD2 (5 bases each). V lost 2 bases and J lost 0, with 21 bases in between. Germline V gene sequence: CDR1 ENHRY, CDR2 SYGVKD. This CDR3 has 19 residues. The CDR3 DNA reads as TGTGCCATCAGTGAGCCTCCCGGGTGGGGGAGCCTAAGCACAGATACGCAGTATTTT. The encoded protein is CAISEPPGWGSLSTDTQYF.

This clonotype appeared many times. The chain is built from TRBV10-3 and TRBJ1-3; D is undetermined. The CDR3 contains 12 residues. V lost 10 bases to trimming and J lost 4 bases, with 11 bases between them. Germline V gene sequence: CDR1 ENHRY, CDR2 SYGVKD. The CDR3 sequence is CATSWTGNTIYF. As DNA, the CDR3 is TGTGCCACCTCATGGACCGGAAACACCATATATTTT.

The CDR3 coding sequence is TGTGCCTGGACCGGGACAGGGGTCAATGAGCAGTTCTTC. Residues: CAWTGTGVNEQFF. The chain carries TRBV30 and TRBJ2-1; 10 bases fit TRBD1. After removal of 4 bases from V and 6 bases from J, the junction contained 3 bases not matched to a gene. The germline V gene has CDR1 GTSNPN and CDR2 SVGIG (reference sequence). The CDR3 covers 13 residues.

This clonotype was recorded many times. The rearrangement links TRBV4-3 to TRBJ2-4, with a tentative D call TRBD2 (6 bases). CDR1 is LGHNA, CDR2 YSLEER, per germline. This CDR3 spans 16 amino acids. V dropped 5 bases and J dropped 1 base, with 15 bases sitting between them. The CDR3 protein is CASSTGGADAKNIQYF. For the CDR3, the DNA is TGCGCCAGCAGCACCGGCGGGGCTGATGCCAAAAACATTCAGTACTTC.

There are a few counts of this clonotype. The chain carries TRBV6-5 and TRBJ2-3, with 12 bases aligning to TRBD2. Germline V gene sequence: CDR1 MNHEY, CDR2 SVGAGI. V lost 2 bases and J lost 3; bases outside the gene matches: 12. This CDR3 has 19 amino acids. The CDR3 DNA follows: TGTGCCAGCAGTTACGGGCTAGCGGGAGGGCCCGGGTATACAGATACGCAGTATTTT. It encodes CASSYGLAGGPGYTDTQYF.

The sample holds many counts of this clonotype. This rearrangement joins TRBV20-1 to TRBJ1-1, with unresolved D. V was pared by 4 bases and J by 1 base, with 13 bases between. The CDR3 totals 14 residues. Germline CDR1 reads DFQATT; CDR2 reads SNEGSKA (reference sequence). In DNA, the CDR3 is TGCAGTGCTACCCCGACCGACGGGAACACTGAAGCTTTCTTT. Translated: CSATPTDGNTEAFF.

This chain links TRBV7-8 with TRBJ1-5; 7 bases fit TRBD1. From germline, CDR1 is SGHVS and CDR2 FQNEAQ. The CDR3 contains 17 residues. With 5 bases clipped from V and 0 bases from J, the junction kept 10 bases outside the gene matches. The CDR3 DNA follows: TGTGCCAGCAGCCGAAGACAGGGACCTTATAGCAATCAGCCCCAGCATTTT. Translating it yields CASSRRQGPYSNQPQHF. Variable domain in full (rest from reference TRBV7-8 and TRBJ1-5): GAGVSQSPRYKVAKRGQDVALRCDPISGHVSLFWYQQALGQGPEFLTYFQNEAQLDKSGLPSDRFFAERPEGSVSTLKIQRTQQEDSAVYLCASSRRQGPYSNQPQHFGDGTRLSIL.

This clonotype was counted many times. V and J are TRBV27 and TRBJ2-1; D is perhaps TRBD1 (5 bases). This CDR3 contains 19 residues. CDR1 and CDR2 (germline): MNHEY, SMNVEV (reference sequence). Trimming cost V 2 bases and J 1 base, with 21 bases left between them. CDR3 residues: CASSLRATGSGGSYNEQFF. In DNA form, the CDR3 reads TGTGCCAGCAGTTTAAGAGCCACAGGCTCTGGCGGTTCCTACAATGAGCAGTTCTTC.

Ten or more counts support this clonotype. The J gene is TRBJ2-2, the V gene TRBV29-1; 8 bases map to TRBD2. V lost 1 base to trimming and J lost 6 bases; unmatched junction nucleotides: 10. CDR3 length: 16 amino acids. The germline CDR1 and CDR2 sequences are SQVTM and ANQGSEA. The CDR3 DNA is TGCAGCGTTGAAGTCCAGACCGCGGGGGGTCCCGGGGAGCTGTTTTTT. Translating it yields CSVEVQTAGGPGELFF.

This clonotype was seen many times. The gene calls are TRBV7-9 and TRBJ2-5, with D possibly being TRBD2 (6 bases). V shed 11 bases and J shed 5 bases, with 21 bases lying between them. Germline CDR1 and CDR2: SEHNR and FQNEAQ (reference sequence). The CDR3 is made up of 14 amino acids. The chain's CDR3 is CAVRGEEVVETQYF. The CDR3 DNA sequence: TGTGCCGTCCGCGGGGAAGAAGTGGTGGAGACCCAGTACTTC.

The chain recombines TRBV27 with TRBJ2-7; 15 bases map to TRBD2. CDR1 is MNHEY and CDR2 is SMNVEV in the germline V gene (reference sequence). CDR3 size: 15 residues. The ends lost 6 bases at V and 11 bases at J; junction bases unmatched: 11. CDR3 sequence: CASSPPGLAGGVEYF. The CDR3 nucleotides are TGTGCCAGCAGCCCACCGGGACTAGCGGGAGGAGTCGAGTACTTC.

With respect to this clonotype: A much more abundant neighbour one base away suggests this may be a read error. The genes are TRBV28 and TRBJ1-5; perhaps TRBD1 as D (5 bases). This CDR3 has 15 residues. Germline CDR1 reads MDHEN; CDR2 reads SYDVKM. The CDR3 spells CASGDGTMGNHPQHF. CDR3 in DNA: TGTGCCAGCGGGGACGGGACGATGGGCAATCATCCCCAGCATTTT.

Many counts were recorded for this clonotype. V gene TRBV5-1 combines with J gene TRBJ2-5; 7 nucleotides line up with TRBD1. The CDR3 is 12 residues long. CDR1 is SGHRS, CDR2 YFSETQ, per germline. V shed 4 bases and J 6 bases; nucleotides not matched to a gene: 3. CDR3 sequence: CASSEGQKTQYF. The DNA for the CDR3 is TGCGCCAGCAGCGAGGGACAGAAGACCCAGTACTTC.

This clonotype has ten or more counts. The rearrangement uses TRBV7-8 and TRBJ1-5; unclear D gene. CDR1 is SGHVS, CDR2 FQNEAQ, per germline. This CDR3 contains 16 residues. The ends were cut back, 5 bases at V and 6 bases at J, with 20 bases in the middle. CDR3 sequence (DNA): TGTGCCAGCAGCCCGACGGCGGCTTCAGGAGTTCAGCCCCAGCATTTT. Its protein product is CASSPTAASGVQPQHF.

This clonotype was detected ten times or more. The chain has TRBV5-1 and TRBJ2-3; weak D call: TRBD1 (5 bases). CDR1 is SGHRS and CDR2 is YFSETQ in the germline V gene. This CDR3 comprises 15 residues. Between the trimmed V and J ends, which lost 0 bases and 1 base, there was a span of 9 bases. The CDR3 bases are TGCGCCAGCAGCTTGGCGCCCAGGGGCACAGATACGCAGTATTTT. Translating gives CASSLAPRGTDTQYF.

This clonotype was detected ten times or more. The chain's CDR3 is CSAREIGGTDTQYF. In nucleotides, the CDR3 is TGCAGTGCTAGAGAGATCGGGGGCACAGATACGCAGTATTTT. The chain couples TRBV20-1 to TRBJ2-3, with a weak D call TRBD2 (5 bases). V was shortened by 0 bases and J by 1 base, with 8 bases between the two germline ends. From germline, CDR1 is DFQATT and CDR2 SNEGSKA (reference sequence). The CDR3 loop spans 14 amino acids.

The table lists this clonotype with many counts. V and J are TRBV20-1 and TRBJ2-1, with TRBD2 matching over 16 bases. The germline V gene has CDR1 DFQATT and CDR2 SNEGSKA (reference sequence). This CDR3 contains 14 residues. J lost 12 bases, V lost 3 bases, and 5 bases had no gene match. CDR3 amino acids: CSARGLAGGPGQFF. Written as DNA, the CDR3 is TGCAGTGCTAGGGGACTAGCGGGGGGGCCGGGGCAGTTCTTC.

Many counts were recorded for this clonotype. V is TRBV3-1 and J is TRBJ2-7, with D hard to call. The V gene's germline CDR1 is LGHDT and CDR2 YNNKEL (reference sequence). The germline V and J ends were trimmed by 0 bases and 5 bases, with 5 bases remaining between them. CDR3 size: 12 residues. CDR3 amino acids: CASSQEVDEQYF. CDR3 nucleotide sequence: TGTGCCAGCAGCCAAGAGGTCGACGAGCAGTACTTC.

This clonotype was found once. This sequence may be a read error, since a much larger clone differs from it by one base. Written as DNA, the CDR3 is TGCAGCGGAGGAGGGGAGCGGCGCTACGAGCAGTACTTC. Translation gives CSGGGERRYEQYF. The rearrangement joins TRBV29-1 to TRBJ2-7, with D possibly matching TRBD2 (6 bases). CDR1 and CDR2 (germline): SQVTM, ANQGSEA. Trimming removed 7 bases from V and 3 bases from J, with 16 bases in between. There are 13 residues in the CDR3.

This clonotype was counted only a few times. The genes are TRBV27 and TRBJ1-2, with TRBD1 as a possible D gene (5 bases). From germline, CDR1 is MNHEY and CDR2 SMNVEV (reference sequence). With 6 bases removed from V and 4 bases from J, the gap between germline ends came to 9 bases. The CDR3 runs 12 residues. The CDR3 here is CASRNGAYGYTF. CDR3 coding DNA: TGTGCCAGCAGGAACGGGGCCTATGGCTACACCTTC.